The clone carrying this T cell receptor beta chain was counted many times. Its target is not known. This sample is part of a study of Graves' ophthalmopathy and Graves' hyperthyroidism. Study background: Ahead of any treatment, peripheral blood was obtained at the initial diagnosis.

Study findings and constraints: The study's model predicted ophthalmopathy progression at 70.59% sensitivity and almost 75% specificity.

Germline V lookup: CDR1 MNHEY, CDR2 SMNVEV (reference sequence). This CDR3 spans 13 amino acids. Between the trimmed V and J ends, which lost 5 bases and 7 bases, there was a span of 14 bases. The TCR beta CDR3 regions underwent amplification from RNA transcripts. HTBI primers primed a first-round RT-PCR, and a second-round multiplex PCR followed. TCRdb reanalysed the multiplex PCR reads using MiXCR and keeps one entry per CDR3 protein. There are 620,000 or so distinct CDR3 sequences in the sample; 22% occur only once, and around 6.9% lies in the top ten. Hyperthyroidism patients, aged 18 to 65, were newly diagnosed, under 2 months' duration.

This sequence was found in a woman between 18 and 30 years old with stable Graves' hyperthyroidism. Some clones in this sample may be carry-over from other donors' samples. The sequencing sample was made of peripheral blood. The rearrangement uses TRBV27 and TRBJ1-2, with D unclear. The CDR3 loop reads CASSPHSGAGYTF. Here the CDR3 DNA reads TGTGCCAGCAGTCCCCACTCGGGTGCTGGCTACACCTTC.